This passage covers 31 T cell receptor beta chains from one sample sequenced in a study of CD8 T cells in Susac syndrome. Reverse transcription of roughly 0.5 to 1 ug RNA was carried out with random hexamers. TCRdb passed the immunoSEQ multiplex PCR reads through MiXCR, listing each CDR3 protein once. The sample contains around 170,000 distinct CDR3 sequences, roughly 95% of which appear only once. Sequenced: CD4+ T cells from PBMCs. All receptors derive from a human donor with Susac syndrome.

The chain is built from TRBV30 and TRBJ2-2; 8 bases map to TRBD1. Germline CDR1 is GTSNPN and CDR2 is SVGIG (reference sequence). V shed 4 bases, J shed 6 bases, and the junction held 7 bases outside the gene matches. The length of the CDR3 is 14 residues. The CDR3, as DNA: TGTGCCTGGATTGACAGGGGTGATTCCGGGGAGCTGTTTTTT. It encodes CAWIDRGDSGELFF. Full variable domain (outside the CDR3, taken from reference TRBV30 and TRBJ2-2): SQTIHQWPATLVQPVGSPLSLECTVEGTSNPNLYWYRQAAGRGLQLLFYSVGIGQISSEVPQNLSASRPQDRQFILSSKKLLLSDSGFYLCAWIDRGDSGELFFGEGSRLTVL.

The rearrangement joins TRBV5-4 to TRBJ2-3, with 8 bases matching TRBD1. The CDR3 has 13 amino acids. CDR1 and CDR2 (germline): SGHNT, YYREEE (reference sequence). Trimming at V came to 4 bases and at J to 4 bases, leaving 2 bases not matched to a gene. Here the CDR3 reads CASSPTGADTQYF. As DNA, the CDR3 is TGTGCCAGCAGCCCGACAGGGGCAGATACGCAGTATTTT. The full variable domain, completed using reference TRBV5-4 and TRBJ2-3, is ETGVTQSPTHLIKTRGQQVTLRCSSQSGHNTVSWYQQALGQGPQFIFQYYREEENGRGNFPPRFSGLQFPNYSSELNVNALELDDSALYLCASSPTGADTQYFGPGTRLTVL.

This chain joins TRBV30 and TRBJ2-7; 10 nucleotides match TRBD1. The CDR3 is made up of 15 amino acids. The germline V gene has CDR1 GTSNPN and CDR2 SVGIG (reference sequence). With 2 bases clipped from V and 7 bases from J, the junction kept 11 bases outside the gene matches. This CDR3 is CAWSSPGQGLEEQYF. The CDR3 DNA is TGTGCCTGGAGTAGTCCGGGACAGGGGTTAGAAGAGCAGTACTTC.

The chain carries TRBV28 and TRBJ2-7; no clear D. CDR3 length equals 12 residues. From germline, CDR1 is MDHEN and CDR2 SYDVKM. V shed 3 bases and J shed 3 bases, with 6 bases lying between them. The CDR3 region is CASSLVSYEQYF. CDR3 DNA: TGTGCCAGCAGTTTGGTCAGCTACGAGCAGTACTTC.

The V and J genes are TRBV20-1 and TRBJ2-3, with 14 bases aligning to TRBD2. This CDR3 is built from 16 residues. Unmatched junction bases numbered 10, after V lost 5 bases and J lost 6 bases. Germline CDR1 reads DFQATT; CDR2 reads SNEGSKA (reference sequence). Here the CDR3 reads CSAPPRLAGGVDTQYF. The CDR3 DNA follows: TGCAGTGCTCCTCCACGACTAGCGGGGGGGGTGGATACGCAGTATTTT.

This chain connects TRBV11-2 to TRBJ2-4; possible D gene TRBD1, 7 bases. Germline V CDR1 and CDR2: SGHAT, FQNNGV. With 5 bases removed from V and 6 bases from J, the gap between germline ends came to 8 bases. The CDR3 loop spans 12 amino acids. CDR3 in DNA: TGTGCCAGCAGCCAGGGGGGAAACATTCAGTACTTC. Its translation is CASSQGGNIQYF.

The rearrangement links TRBV28 to TRBJ2-2; D unresolved. Germline-derived CDR1 and CDR2 are MDHEN and SYDVKM. CDR3 size: 12 residues. Deletions cut 7 bases from V and 1 base from J, with 4 bases between. CDR3 coding DNA: TGTGCCAGCAACGGGAACACCGGGGAGCTGTTTTTT. It codes for CASNGNTGELFF.

The sample holds a few counts of this clonotype. The rearrangement links TRBV6-6 to TRBJ2-7, with D uncertain. Germline V gives CDR1 MNHNY, CDR2 SVGAGI (reference sequence). V lost 7 bases and J lost 1, with 5 bases in between. The CDR3 has 11 residues. The CDR3 DNA reads TGTGCCAGCACTGGTTCCTACGAGCAGTACTTC. Its translation is CASTGSYEQYF.

The genes are TRBV6-5 and TRBJ1-3, with unresolved D. This CDR3 has 15 amino acids. The V end was cut by 2 bases, the J end by 0 bases, with 8 bases between. CDR1 is MNHEY, CDR2 SVGAGI, per germline. This CDR3 is CASSYRLSSGNTIYF. The CDR3 coding sequence is TGTGCCAGCAGTTACCGTCTTTCCTCTGGAAACACCATATATTTT.

This clonotype was seen only a few times. The chain links TRBV12-3 or TRBV12-4 to TRBJ1-1; D might be TRBD1 (6 bases). Trimming cost V 1 base and J 1 base, with 7 bases left between them. The CDR3 covers 14 residues. The CDR3 DNA follows: TGTGCCAGCAGTTTAGTAGGGGGGAACACTGAAGCTTTCTTT. It codes for CASSLVGGNTEAFF.

The V call is TRBV25-1, the J call TRBJ2-6; TRBD1 is a possible D gene (6 bases). The V end lost 2 bases, the J end lost 0 bases, and 8 bases lay between the germline ends. Germline CDR1 is MGHDK and CDR2 is SYGVNS. The CDR3 extends over 16 amino acids. The CDR3 sequence is CASSEQQGSGANVLTF. The CDR3 DNA sequence: TGTGCCAGCAGTGAACAACAGGGCTCTGGGGCCAACGTCCTGACTTTC.

This clonotype is a singleton in its sample. The chain is built from TRBV12-3 or TRBV12-4 and TRBJ1-4; D not certain. Trimming left V 1 base short and J 0 bases short, with 3 bases between. The CDR3 length is 14 residues. The CDR3 protein is CASSLVATNEKLFF. CDR3 DNA: TGTGCCAGCAGTTTAGTGGCAACTAATGAAAAACTGTTTTTT.

V and J are TRBV20-1 and TRBJ2-3; D is tentatively TRBD1 or TRBD2 (6 bases each). This CDR3 region has 14 residues. CDR1 and CDR2 (germline): DFQATT, SNEGSKA (reference sequence). Trimming removed 3 bases at V and 9 bases at J, with 19 bases between. The CDR3 nucleotides are TGCAGTGCTAGGATCACGGGGGCTCCCCAGACGCAGTATTTT. This codes for CSARITGAPQTQYF.

This clonotype was seen just once. The rearrangement links TRBV29-1 to TRBJ2-2, with D uncertain. This CDR3 spans 15 amino acids. Deletions cut 4 bases from V and 0 bases from J, with 12 bases between. Germline V gene lookup returns CDR1 SQVTM and CDR2 ANQGSEA. In nucleotides, the CDR3 is TGCAGCGTTGGGCCGGCAGTCTCGAACACCGGGGAGCTGTTTTTT. It translates to CSVGPAVSNTGELFF.

The chain combines TRBV3-1 with TRBJ2-3, with D perhaps being TRBD1 or TRBD2 (5 bases each). Trimming took 2 bases from V and 5 from J, leaving 14 bases between them. The CDR3 is made up of 15 amino acids. The V gene's germline CDR1 is LGHDT and CDR2 YNNKEL (reference sequence). CDR3 in DNA: TGTGCCAGCAGCCAACGTGGGGATGGGGGAGATACGCAGTATTTT. Translating gives CASSQRGDGGDTQYF.

J is TRBJ2-1 and V is TRBV7-9, with 9 bases aligning to TRBD2. The germline gives CDR1 SEHNR, CDR2 FQNEAQ (reference sequence). The V and J ends lost 6 bases and 2 bases, in that order; junction bases with no gene match: 5. This CDR3 is built from 15 residues. The CDR3 is CASRSGGGAYNEQFF. Written as DNA, the CDR3 is TGTGCCAGCAGGTCTGGCGGGGGGGCCTACAATGAGCAGTTCTTC.

The CDR3 region has the DNA TGTGCCAGCAGTTTCCGACTAGCGGGGGGGCTGGGAGATACGCAGTATTTT. Its translation is CASSFRLAGGLGDTQYF. This chain links TRBV12-3 or TRBV12-4 with TRBJ2-3, with 14 bases aligning to TRBD2. J was trimmed by 5 bases and V by 3 bases; bases with no gene match: 7. This CDR3 comprises 17 residues.

The chain combines TRBV5-1 with TRBJ1-4; D may be TRBD1 (5 bases). Germline values: CDR1 SGHRS, CDR2 YFSETQ. CDR3 size: 16 residues. Trimming shortened V by 4 bases and J by 2 bases, and 15 bases separated the two germline ends. The CDR3 DNA reads TGCGCCAGCAGCCCGGACGTGGGGCGGACTAATGAAAAACTGTTTTTT. Protein product: CASSPDVGRTNEKLFF.

V usage is TRBV29-1 and J usage is TRBJ2-3; 8 nucleotides match TRBD2. V lost 8 bases and J lost 1; bases outside the gene matches: 2. The CDR3 totals 12 residues. Per the germline V gene, CDR1 is SQVTM and CDR2 is ANQGSEA. CDR3 nucleotides: TGCAGCTCCGGGGGGGGCACAGATACGCAGTATTTT. It codes for CSSGGGTDTQYF.

The V gene is TRBV19, the J gene TRBJ1-5; TRBD1 aligns across 7 bases. In germline, CDR1 is LNHDA, CDR2 SQIVND (reference sequence). The CDR3 loop spans 15 amino acids. Trimming took 7 bases from V and 10 from J; bases not matched to a gene: 16. CDR3 DNA: TGTGCCAGTACCCGCCCAGGGACAGCCTCGGGTCCCCAGCATTTT. Translating gives CASTRPGTASGPQHF.

This chain joins TRBV6-4 and TRBJ2-1; 7 bases fit TRBD1. CDR1 and CDR2 (germline): MRHNA, SNTAGT. This CDR3 contains 13 residues. With V trimmed by 6 bases and J by 5 bases, 4 bases remained unmatched. CDR3 residues: CASRGGLDNEQFF. CDR3 in DNA: TGTGCCAGCAGAGGGGGCCTGGACAATGAGCAGTTCTTC.

The chain has TRBV12-3 or TRBV12-4 and TRBJ2-7; D is perhaps TRBD1 or TRBD2 (5 bases each). Trimming took 3 bases from V and 7 from J, leaving 16 bases between them. The CDR3 contains 14 residues. The CDR3 here is CASSLLGGSGEQYF. For the CDR3, the DNA is TGTGCCAGCAGTTTGCTTGGGGGATCGGGGGAGCAGTACTTC.

This sequence joins TRBV29-1 and TRBJ1-5; no clear D. Per the germline V gene, CDR1 is SQVTM and CDR2 is ANQGSEA. This CDR3 contains 13 residues. Between the trimmed V and J ends, which lost 4 bases and 3 bases, there was a span of 10 bases. The CDR3 loop reads CSVGATPNQPQHF. For the CDR3, the DNA is TGCAGCGTTGGGGCGACACCCAATCAGCCCCAGCATTTT.

This CDR3 reads CAWTPWGRGSPTEAFF. The CDR3 region has the DNA TGTGCCTGGACCCCATGGGGCAGGGGGAGTCCCACTGAAGCTTTCTTT. The chain combines TRBV30 with TRBJ1-1, with 7 bases that match TRBD1. The ends lost 4 bases at V and 4 bases at J; junction bases unmatched: 15. Germline V gene lookup returns CDR1 GTSNPN and CDR2 SVGIG (reference sequence). The CDR3 spans 16 residues.

As regards this clonotype: One end of the junction does not line up with germline, which may come from a read error. The V gene is TRBV6-6, the J gene TRBJ2-5, with 10 bases that match TRBD1. The CDR3 loop spans 13 amino acids. CDR1 is MNHNY, CDR2 SVGAGI, per germline (reference sequence). In DNA form, the CDR3 reads TGTGCCAGCAGTTACGCAGTATGGGACAGGGGTAGCTTC. Its translation: CASSYAVWDRGSF.

The chain couples TRBV6-2 or TRBV6-3 to TRBJ1-5, with 10 bases identical to TRBD1. J lost 5 bases, V lost 6 bases, and 10 bases had no gene match. The CDR3 runs 16 residues. Germline V CDR1 and CDR2: MNHEY, SVGEGT. Here the CDR3 DNA reads TGTGCCAGCAGGGCCTGGGGACAGGGGATCGATCAGCCCCAGCATTTT. Its protein is CASRAWGQGIDQPQHF.

V is TRBV19 and J is TRBJ1-1; no reliable D call. Germline V CDR1 and CDR2: LNHDA, SQIVND (reference sequence). V was clipped by 1 base and J by 3 bases, with 9 bases between them. The CDR3 is 14 amino acids. CDR3: CASSIVIRDTEAFF. The CDR3 nucleotides are TGTGCCAGTAGTATAGTAATCCGGGACACTGAAGCTTTCTTT. The variable domain in full, with the rest retrieved from reference TRBV19 and TRBJ1-1, is DGGITQSPKYLFRKEGQNVTLSCEQNLNHDAMYWYRQDPGQGLRLIYYSQIVNDFQKGDIAEGYSVSREKKESFPLTVTSAQKNPTAFYLCASSIVIRDTEAFFGQGTRLTVV.

The rearrangement links TRBV29-1 to TRBJ2-2; D tentatively reads TRBD1 or TRBD2 (5 bases each). V lost 6 bases to trimming and J lost 2 bases, with 13 bases between them. This CDR3 has 14 amino acids. The germline V gene has CDR1 SQVTM and CDR2 ANQGSEA. Written as DNA, the CDR3 is TGCAGCGTCACCGGGACGGCTAACACCGGGGAGCTGTTTTTT. The encoded protein is CSVTGTANTGELFF.

The chain uses TRBV15 and TRBJ1-3, with D uncertain. Trimming removed 3 bases from V and 0 bases from J, with 6 bases in between. The germline gives CDR1 LNHNV, CDR2 YYDKDF (reference sequence). This CDR3 is built from 14 residues. The CDR3 region has the DNA TGTGCCACCAGCAGGGGTGGCTCTGGAAACACCATATATTTT. Residues: CATSRGGSGNTIYF.

The rearrangement uses TRBV30 and TRBJ2-4; 10 bases align to TRBD2. Germline V gene sequence: CDR1 GTSNPN, CDR2 SVGIG (reference sequence). CDR3 length: 13 amino acids. With 6 bases clipped from V and 4 bases from J, the junction kept 3 bases outside the gene matches. In nucleotides, the CDR3 is TGTGCCTGCGGGACTAGCGATAAAAACATTCAGTACTTC. Protein sequence: CACGTSDKNIQYF.

The chain employs TRBV3-1 and TRBJ2-4; D gene unclear. The CDR3 has 16 amino acids. Germline V gene data show CDR1 as LGHDT and CDR2 as YNNKEL (reference sequence). V was pared by 8 bases and J by 0 bases, with 17 bases between. This CDR3 is CASEATTKLAKNIQYF. The CDR3 DNA sequence: TGTGCCAGCGAGGCAACGACAAAGCTAGCCAAAAACATTCAGTACTTC.